This TCR beta chain was recorded in a study of T cell responses to AZD1222 COVID-19 vaccine. The repertoire was sequenced with immunoSEQ multiplex PCR; TCRdb's copy has only in-frame clones and lacks some. Altogether just under 75,000 clones are present, roughly 75% being singletons, with the ten largest covering around 50%. The length of the CDR3 is 14 residues. The trim removed 4 bases at V and 9 bases at J, leaving 9 bases unmatched. The germline V gene encodes CDR1 SGHDT and CDR2 YYEEEE. This specimen consisted of peripheral blood, obtained 28 days after the second AZD1222 dose. The V and J genes are TRBV5-6 and TRBJ2-1; 8 bases match TRBD2. The clonotype originates from an adult who received the AZD1222 COVID-19 vaccine. CDR3 nucleotide sequence: TGTGCCAGCAGCCGCCCCCGGACTAGCCCTGAGCAGTTCTTC. Translation gives CASSRPRTSPEQFF.